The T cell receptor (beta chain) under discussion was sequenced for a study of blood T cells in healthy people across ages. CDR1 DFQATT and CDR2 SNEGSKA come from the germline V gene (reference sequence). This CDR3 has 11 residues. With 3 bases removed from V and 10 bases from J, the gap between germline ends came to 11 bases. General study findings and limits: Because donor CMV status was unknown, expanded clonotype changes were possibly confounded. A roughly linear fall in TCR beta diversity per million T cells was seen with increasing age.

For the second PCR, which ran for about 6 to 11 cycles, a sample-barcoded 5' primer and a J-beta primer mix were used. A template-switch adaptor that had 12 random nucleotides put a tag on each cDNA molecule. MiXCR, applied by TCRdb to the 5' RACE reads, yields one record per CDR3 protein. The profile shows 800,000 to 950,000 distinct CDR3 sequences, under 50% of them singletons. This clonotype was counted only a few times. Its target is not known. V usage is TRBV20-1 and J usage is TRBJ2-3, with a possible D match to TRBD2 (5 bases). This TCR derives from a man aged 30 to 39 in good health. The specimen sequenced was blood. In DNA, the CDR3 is TGCAGTGCTAGCAACCTGGAGGCGCAGTATTTT. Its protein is CSASNLEAQYF.